These 2 T cell receptor beta chains were sequenced from one sample in a study of radiotherapy plus CTLA-4 blockade in lung cancer. The table came from immunoSEQ multiplex PCR; TCRdb's copy has only in-frame clones and leaves some out. Counted here are under 90,000 clones, approximately 79% occurring once; the ten biggest clones make up roughly an eighth. The specimen comprised peripheral blood, sampled from a patient treated with radiotherapy plus ipilimumab. The receptors derive from a human donor with non-small cell lung cancer that progressed on radiotherapy plus ipilimumab.

The V gene is TRBV28, the J gene TRBJ2-2; maybe TRBD2 (6 bases). This CDR3 region has 19 residues. The V gene lost 2 bases and the J gene lost 3 bases, with 22 bases spanning the gap. Germline lookup yields CDR1 MDHEN and CDR2 SYDVKM. The CDR3 region is CASSLGLLEGLGDTGELFF. The CDR3 DNA reads as TGTGCCAGCAGTTTAGGCCTTTTGGAGGGCCTAGGGGACACCGGGGAGCTGTTTTTT.

The chain combines TRBV19 with TRBJ1-3; perhaps TRBD1 as D (5 bases). The CDR3 loop spans 15 amino acids. Germline CDR1 reads LNHDA; CDR2 reads SQIVND (reference sequence). V was pared by 8 bases and J by 0 bases, with 14 bases between. CDR3 DNA: TGTGCCAGTTCTTGGCAGGGAGACTCTGGAAACACCATATATTTT. It is translated as CASSWQGDSGNTIYF.